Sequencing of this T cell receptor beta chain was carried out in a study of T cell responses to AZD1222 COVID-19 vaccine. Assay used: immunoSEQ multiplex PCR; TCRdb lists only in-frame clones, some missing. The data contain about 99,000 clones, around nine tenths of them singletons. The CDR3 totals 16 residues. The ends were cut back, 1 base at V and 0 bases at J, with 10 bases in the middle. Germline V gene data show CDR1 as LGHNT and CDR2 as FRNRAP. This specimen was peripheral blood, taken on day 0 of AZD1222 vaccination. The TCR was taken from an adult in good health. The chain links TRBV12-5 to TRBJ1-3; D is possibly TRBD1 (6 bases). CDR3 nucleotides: TGTGCTAGTGGTTTGGGACAGGCCAACTCTGGAAACACCATATATTTT. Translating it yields CASGLGQANSGNTIYF.